The rows below give T cell receptor beta chains drawn from one sample of a study of blood T cell repertoires in COVID-19. TCRdb keeps only in-frame clones here, not all; method: immunoSEQ multiplex PCR. The sample has 250,000 to 300,000 clones, roughly 87% seen once. Input material: peripheral blood. These receptors originate from a woman aged 45-59 years who had recovered from COVID-19. Both conserved end residues are part of each CDR3. A D gene is named only where the DNA matches it firmly. The size entry is marked missing in some rows and otherwise reads once, few, many or a size class.

CDR3 protein: CASSLYRQWNTEAFF
CDR3 DNA: TGTGCCAGCAGCTTGTACAGACAATGGAACACTGAAGCTTTCTTT
J gene: TRBJ1-1
D gene: .
clone size: .
V gene: TRBV5-6

CDR3 protein: CASHGGTGRPQYF
CDR3 DNA: TGTGCCAGTCATGGGGGGACAGGGAGGCCCCAGTACTTC
J gene: TRBJ2-7
D gene: TRBD1
clone size: once
V gene: TRBV6-5

CDR3 protein: CASSLQWANTEAFF
CDR3 DNA: TGTGCCAGCAGCTTACAGTGGGCGAACACTGAAGCTTTCTTT
J gene: TRBJ1-1
D gene: .
clone size: few
V gene: TRBV7-9

CDR3 protein: CASSYETGVNSPLHF
CDR3 DNA: TGCGCCAGCAGTTACGAAACAGGGGTAAATTCACCCCTCCACTTT
J gene: TRBJ1-6
D gene: TRBD1
clone size: .
V gene: TRBV5-1

CDR3 protein: CASSQTGDTGELFF
CDR3 DNA: TGTGCCAGCAGTCAGACAGGGGACACCGGGGAGCTGTTTTTT
J gene: TRBJ2-2
D gene: TRBD1
clone size: .
V gene: TRBV6-2/TRBV6-3

CDR3 protein: CASSSDTAGGPYDEQFF
CDR3 DNA: TGTGCCAGCAGCTCTGATACGGCGGGGGGGCCCTATGATGAGCAGTTCTTC
J gene: TRBJ2-1
D gene: TRBD2
clone size: .
V gene: TRBV7-9

CDR3 protein: CAANSGNTIYF
CDR3 DNA: TGTGCAGCGAACTCTGGAAACACCATATATTTT
J gene: TRBJ1-3
D gene: .
clone size: .
V gene: TRBV30

CDR3 protein: CASSEAAGATDTQYF
CDR3 DNA: TGTGCCAGCAGCGAGGCAGCGGGAGCCACAGATACGCAGTATTTT
J gene: TRBJ2-3
D gene: TRBD2
clone size: .
V gene: TRBV9

CDR3 protein: CASSSRLAGYNEQFF
CDR3 DNA: TGTGCCAGCAGCTCTCGACTAGCGGGATACAATGAGCAGTTCTTC
J gene: TRBJ2-1
D gene: TRBD2
clone size: .
V gene: TRBV13

CDR3 protein: CASGQKGRQGKNAAHHEQYF
CDR3 DNA: TGTGCTAGTGGCCAGAAGGGGCGACAGGGGAAAAACGCCGCCCACCACGAGCAGTACTTC
J gene: TRBJ2-7
D gene: TRBD1
clone size: .
V gene: TRBV12-5

CDR3 protein: CASSRDRLNTEAFF
CDR3 DNA: TGTGCCAGCAGCAGGGACAGACTGAACACTGAAGCTTTCTTT
J gene: TRBJ1-1
D gene: TRBD1
clone size: .
V gene: TRBV7-2

CDR3 protein: CASSLRLAGGSYNEQFF
CDR3 DNA: TGTGCCAGCAGTCTGAGACTAGCGGGAGGTTCCTACAATGAGCAGTTCTTC
J gene: TRBJ2-1
D gene: TRBD2
clone size: many
V gene: TRBV27

CDR3 protein: CASSELTGELFF
CDR3 DNA: TGTGCCAGCAGTGAACTCACCGGGGAGCTGTTTTTT
J gene: TRBJ2-2
D gene: .
clone size: .
V gene: TRBV6-1

CDR3 protein: CASSINRGNQPQHF
CDR3 DNA: TGTGCCAGTAGTATAAACAGGGGCAATCAGCCCCAGCATTTT
J gene: TRBJ1-5
D gene: .
clone size: few
V gene: TRBV19

CDR3 protein: CASSPTGESGYTF
CDR3 DNA: TGTGCCAGCAGCCCGACAGGGGAAAGTGGCTACACCTTC
J gene: TRBJ1-2
D gene: TRBD1
clone size: once
V gene: TRBV6-2/TRBV6-3

CDR3 protein: CASSSGQGARETQYF
CDR3 DNA: TGTGCCAGCAGCAGTGGGCAGGGGGCTAGAGAGACCCAGTACTTC
J gene: TRBJ2-5
D gene: TRBD1
clone size: .
V gene: TRBV5-8

CDR3 protein: CASSLTAGGGNEQFF
CDR3 DNA: TGTGCCAGCAGTTTAACAGCGGGAGGGGGCAATGAGCAGTTCTTC
J gene: TRBJ2-1
D gene: TRBD2
clone size: once
V gene: TRBV27

CDR3 protein: CASSLGASGPTDTQYF
CDR3 DNA: TGCGCCAGCAGCTTGGGGGCTAGCGGCCCCACAGATACGCAGTATTTT
J gene: TRBJ2-3
D gene: TRBD2
clone size: few
V gene: TRBV5-1

CDR3 protein: CASRPLSAGGVGNTEAFF
CDR3 DNA: TGTGCCAGCAGGCCCTTATCGGCGGGGGGTGTCGGAAACACTGAAGCTTTCTTT
J gene: TRBJ1-1
D gene: .
clone size: many
V gene: TRBV27

CDR3 protein: CASSLVQSGNTIYF
CDR3 DNA: TGTGCCAGCAGCTTGGTTCAGTCTGGAAACACCATATATTTT
J gene: TRBJ1-3
D gene: .
clone size: .
V gene: TRBV5-6

CDR3 protein: CASSPTTWGGPDTQYF
CDR3 DNA: TGTGCCAGCAGTCCCACCACCTGGGGGGGGCCAGATACGCAGTATTTT
J gene: TRBJ2-3
D gene: .
clone size: .
V gene: TRBV27

CDR3 protein: CASSLSGTGLNYGYTF
CDR3 DNA: TGCGCCAGCAGCTTGAGCGGGACAGGGCTAAACTATGGCTACACCTTC
J gene: TRBJ1-2
D gene: TRBD1
clone size: .
V gene: TRBV5-1

CDR3 protein: CASGPGQGATDTQYF
CDR3 DNA: TGTGCTAGTGGTCCCGGACAGGGGGCTACAGATACGCAGTATTTT
J gene: TRBJ2-3
D gene: TRBD1
clone size: .
V gene: TRBV12-5

CDR3 protein: CASSFRLPRDRLYGQFF
CDR3 DNA: TGTGCCAGCAGTTTCCGCCTCCCCCGGGACAGACTATATGGGCAGTTCTTC
J gene: TRBJ2-1
D gene: TRBD1
clone size: .
V gene: TRBV27

CDR3 protein: CASSQGGGGLAQPQYF
CDR3 DNA: TGTGCCAGCAGCCAGGGCGGCGGAGGACTAGCCCAACCCCAGTACTTC
J gene: TRBJ2-5
D gene: TRBD2
clone size: .
V gene: TRBV25-1

CDR3 protein: CSVAKSSYEQYF
CDR3 DNA: TGCAGCGTTGCTAAGAGCTCCTACGAGCAGTACTTC
J gene: TRBJ2-7
D gene: .
clone size: .
V gene: TRBV29-1

CDR3 protein: CASSEAKGGAYEQYF
CDR3 DNA: TGTGCCAGCAGTGAAGCGAAAGGAGGAGCCTACGAGCAGTACTTC
J gene: TRBJ2-7
D gene: .
clone size: few
V gene: TRBV6-1

CDR3 protein: CASTGRPGQPQHF
CDR3 DNA: TGTGCCAGCACCGGTCGCCCGGGTCAGCCCCAGCATTTT
J gene: TRBJ1-5
D gene: .
clone size: .
V gene: TRBV6-5

CDR3 protein: CAIQDSTKGGNEKLFF
CDR3 DNA: TGTGCCATCCAAGACAGCACAAAAGGGGGTAATGAAAAACTGTTTTTT
J gene: TRBJ1-4
D gene: .
clone size: .
V gene: TRBV28

CDR3 protein: CASSLKGPNPGQRTTDTQYF
CDR3 DNA: TGTGCCAGCAGCTTAAAAGGCCCCAACCCGGGACAAAGAACCACAGATACGCAGTATTTT
J gene: TRBJ2-3
D gene: .
clone size: once
V gene: TRBV7-3

CDR3 protein: CASSRSRDRGKNYGYTF
CDR3 DNA: TGTGCCAGCAGCCGGTCCCGGGACAGGGGAAAAAACTATGGCTACACCTTC
J gene: TRBJ1-2
D gene: TRBD1
clone size: .
V gene: TRBV3-1/TRBV3-2

CDR3 protein: CASKPGTGVLGYTF
CDR3 DNA: TGTGCCAGCAAGCCTGGGACAGGGGTTCTCGGCTACACCTTC
J gene: TRBJ1-2
D gene: TRBD1
clone size: .
V gene: TRBV2

CDR3 protein: CASSLDVPANYGYTF
CDR3 DNA: TGTGCCAGCAGCTTGGACGTCCCAGCTAACTATGGCTACACCTTC
J gene: TRBJ1-2
D gene: .
clone size: few
V gene: TRBV5-5

CDR3 protein: CASSQTWAVGTEAFF
CDR3 DNA: TGTGCCAGCAGCCAAACTTGGGCAGTCGGCACTGAAGCTTTCTTT
J gene: TRBJ1-1
D gene: .
clone size: .
V gene: TRBV6-5

CDR3 protein: CAWSVRGQGNTEAFF
CDR3 DNA: TGTGCCTGGAGTGTACGAGGACAGGGGAACACTGAAGCTTTCTTT
J gene: TRBJ1-1
D gene: TRBD1
clone size: .
V gene: TRBV30

CDR3 protein: CASSQLKTGELFF
CDR3 DNA: TGTGCCAGCAGCCAACTAAAGACCGGGGAGCTGTTTTTT
J gene: TRBJ2-2
D gene: .
clone size: once
V gene: TRBV7-9

CDR3 protein: CASSLGYGDNEQFF
CDR3 DNA: TGTGCCAGCAGCTTAGGTTACGGAGACAATGAGCAGTTCTTC
J gene: TRBJ2-1
D gene: .
clone size: .
V gene: TRBV7-2

CDR3 protein: CASPPVRTKNTEAFF
CDR3 DNA: TGTGCCAGCCCGCCGGTGCGGACAAAGAACACTGAAGCTTTCTTT
J gene: TRBJ1-1
D gene: .
clone size: .
V gene: TRBV28

CDR3 protein: CASSLGLADNQPQHF
CDR3 DNA: TGCGCCAGCAGCTTGGGATTGGCAGATAATCAGCCCCAGCATTTT
J gene: TRBJ1-5
D gene: .
clone size: .
V gene: TRBV5-1

CDR3 protein: CASSTGEQSPLHF
CDR3 DNA: TGTGCCAGTAGTACCGGAGAACAATCACCCCTCCACTTT
J gene: TRBJ1-6
D gene: .
clone size: .
V gene: TRBV19

CDR3 protein: CASSEWGSGVEQYF
CDR3 DNA: TGTGCCAGCAGTGAATGGGGCTCGGGCGTCGAGCAGTACTTC
J gene: TRBJ2-7
D gene: .
clone size: .
V gene: TRBV25-1

CDR3 protein: CATQRFDRGYNSPLHF
CDR3 DNA: TGTGCCACGCAGCGCTTTGACAGAGGCTATAATTCACCCCTCCACTTT
J gene: TRBJ1-6
D gene: .
clone size: .
V gene: TRBV15

CDR3 protein: CASSLGAAYNEQFF
CDR3 DNA: TGCGCCAGCAGCTTGGGGGCAGCCTACAATGAGCAGTTCTTC
J gene: TRBJ2-1
D gene: .
clone size: .
V gene: TRBV5-1

CDR3 protein: CASSLDYRRDGEQFF
CDR3 DNA: TGTGCCAGCAGTTTAGACTATCGGAGGGATGGTGAGCAGTTCTTC
J gene: TRBJ2-1
D gene: .
clone size: .
V gene: TRBV27

CDR3 protein: CASSLGLPEKETQYF
CDR3 DNA: TGTGCCAGCAGCTTAGGACTACCAGAAAAAGAGACCCAGTACTTC
J gene: TRBJ2-5
D gene: .
clone size: once
V gene: TRBV7-3

CDR3 protein: CASSPAQGTQYF
CDR3 DNA: TGTGCCAGCAGCCCCGCCCAGGGGACCCAGTACTTC
J gene: TRBJ2-5
D gene: .
clone size: .
V gene: TRBV7-2

CDR3 protein: CASSLSGQGAYEQYF
CDR3 DNA: TGCGCCAGCAGCTTATCGGGACAGGGGGCTTACGAGCAGTACTTC
J gene: TRBJ2-7
D gene: TRBD1
clone size: .
V gene: TRBV5-1

CDR3 protein: CASSLRTVSYNEQFF
CDR3 DNA: TGTGCCAGCAGCTTAAGGACAGTCTCCTACAATGAGCAGTTCTTC
J gene: TRBJ2-1
D gene: .
clone size: .
V gene: TRBV5-4

CDR3 protein: CASSLVGRGTTDTQYF
CDR3 DNA: TGTGCCAGCAGCTTAGTAGGGCGGGGAACTACAGATACGCAGTATTTT
J gene: TRBJ2-3
D gene: .
clone size: .
V gene: TRBV7-8